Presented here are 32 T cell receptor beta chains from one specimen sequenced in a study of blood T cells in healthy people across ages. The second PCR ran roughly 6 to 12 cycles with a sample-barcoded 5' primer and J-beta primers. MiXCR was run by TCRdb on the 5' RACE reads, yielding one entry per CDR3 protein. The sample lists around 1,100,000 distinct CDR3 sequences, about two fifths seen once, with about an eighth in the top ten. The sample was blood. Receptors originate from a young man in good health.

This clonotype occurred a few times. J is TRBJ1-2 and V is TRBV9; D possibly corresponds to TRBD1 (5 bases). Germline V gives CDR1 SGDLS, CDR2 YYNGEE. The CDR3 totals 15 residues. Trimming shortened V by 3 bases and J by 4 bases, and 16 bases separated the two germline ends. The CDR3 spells CASSDPGRVGYGYTF. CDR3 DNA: TGTGCCAGCAGCGACCCTGGCAGGGTGGGCTATGGCTACACCTTC.

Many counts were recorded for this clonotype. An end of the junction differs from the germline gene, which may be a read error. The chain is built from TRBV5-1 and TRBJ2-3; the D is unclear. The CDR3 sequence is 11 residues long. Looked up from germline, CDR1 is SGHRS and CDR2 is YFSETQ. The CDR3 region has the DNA TGTGCCAGCAGCTCCCAAGATACGCAGTATTTT. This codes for CASSSQDTQYF.

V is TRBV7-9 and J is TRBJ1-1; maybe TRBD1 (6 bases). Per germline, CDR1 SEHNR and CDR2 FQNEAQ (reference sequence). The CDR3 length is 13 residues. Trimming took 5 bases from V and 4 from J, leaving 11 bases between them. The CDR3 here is CASSPGVSTEAFF. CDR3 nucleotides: TGTGCCAGCAGCCCAGGGGTTAGCACTGAAGCTTTCTTT.

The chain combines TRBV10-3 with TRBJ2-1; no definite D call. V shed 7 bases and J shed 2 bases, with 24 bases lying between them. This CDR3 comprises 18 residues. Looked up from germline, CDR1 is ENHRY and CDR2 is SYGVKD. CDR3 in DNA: TGTGCCATCAAAGGACCGGCCGGCTATGATAGCCCCTACAATGAGCAGTTCTTC. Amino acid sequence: CAIKGPAGYDSPYNEQFF.

CDR3 DNA: TGTGCCAGCAGTTACCCTGGCGCGGGGGAGTATGGCTACACCTTC. This sequence encodes CASSYPGAGEYGYTF. The rearrangement joins TRBV6-5 to TRBJ1-2, with a possible D match to TRBD1 (5 bases). This CDR3 has 15 amino acids. Germline CDR1 is MNHEY and CDR2 is SVGAGI. V dropped 2 bases and J dropped 5 bases, with 15 bases sitting between them.

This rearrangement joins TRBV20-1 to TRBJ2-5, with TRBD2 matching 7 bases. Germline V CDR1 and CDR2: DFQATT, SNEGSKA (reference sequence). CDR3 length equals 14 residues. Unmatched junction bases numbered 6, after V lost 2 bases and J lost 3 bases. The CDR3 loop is CSARPTGTKETQYF. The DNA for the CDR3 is TGCAGTGCTAGACCGACCGGGACTAAAGAGACCCAGTACTTC.

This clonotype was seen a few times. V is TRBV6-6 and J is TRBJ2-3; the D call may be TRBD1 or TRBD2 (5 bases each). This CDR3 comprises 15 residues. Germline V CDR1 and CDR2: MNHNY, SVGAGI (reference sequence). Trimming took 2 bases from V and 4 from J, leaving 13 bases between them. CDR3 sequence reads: CASSYPRGVADTQYF. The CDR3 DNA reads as TGTGCCAGCAGTTACCCCCGAGGGGTCGCAGATACGCAGTATTTT.

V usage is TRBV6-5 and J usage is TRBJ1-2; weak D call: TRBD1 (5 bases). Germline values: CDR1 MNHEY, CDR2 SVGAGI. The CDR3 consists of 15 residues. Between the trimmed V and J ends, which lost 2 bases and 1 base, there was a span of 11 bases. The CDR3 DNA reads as TGTGCCAGCAGTTACGATGCGGGGGGTAACTATGGCTACACCTTC. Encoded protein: CASSYDAGGNYGYTF.

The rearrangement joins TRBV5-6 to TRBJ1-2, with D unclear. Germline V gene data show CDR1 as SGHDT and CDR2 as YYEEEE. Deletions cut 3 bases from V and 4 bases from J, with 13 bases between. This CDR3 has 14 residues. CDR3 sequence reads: CASSSENSPYGYTF. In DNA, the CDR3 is TGTGCCAGCAGCTCGGAGAATTCACCCTATGGCTACACCTTC.

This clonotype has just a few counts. CDR3 DNA sequence: TGCGCCAGCAGCCAACAACTAGCGGGGGGGTTAGATGAGCAGTTCTTC. Protein sequence: CASSQQLAGGLDEQFF. The rearrangement links TRBV4-3 to TRBJ2-1; 13 nucleotides align to TRBD2. This CDR3 region has 16 residues. With 2 bases clipped from V and 8 bases from J, the junction kept 6 bases outside the gene matches. Per germline, CDR1 LGHNA and CDR2 YSLEER.

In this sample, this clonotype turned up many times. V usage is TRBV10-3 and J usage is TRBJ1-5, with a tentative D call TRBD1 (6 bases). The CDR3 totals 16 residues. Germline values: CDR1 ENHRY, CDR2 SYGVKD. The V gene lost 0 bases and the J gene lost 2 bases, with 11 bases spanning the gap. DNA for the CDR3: TGTGCCATCAGTGAGTCTTGGGCAGGGGGCAATCAGCCCCAGCATTTT. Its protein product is CAISESWAGGNQPQHF.

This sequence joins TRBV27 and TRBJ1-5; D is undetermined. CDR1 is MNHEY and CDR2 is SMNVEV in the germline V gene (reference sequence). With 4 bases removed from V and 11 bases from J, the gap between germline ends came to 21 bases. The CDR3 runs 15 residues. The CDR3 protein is CASSSARIPIRSQHF. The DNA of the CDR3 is TGTGCCAGCAGTTCGGCCAGAATTCCGATCAGGTCCCAGCATTTT.

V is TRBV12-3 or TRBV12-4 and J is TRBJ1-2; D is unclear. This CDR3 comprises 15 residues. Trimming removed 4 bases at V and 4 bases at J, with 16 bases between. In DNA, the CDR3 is TGTGCCAGCAGTTCAACTAGGGAGAGCGGCTATGGCTACACCTTC. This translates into CASSSTRESGYGYTF.

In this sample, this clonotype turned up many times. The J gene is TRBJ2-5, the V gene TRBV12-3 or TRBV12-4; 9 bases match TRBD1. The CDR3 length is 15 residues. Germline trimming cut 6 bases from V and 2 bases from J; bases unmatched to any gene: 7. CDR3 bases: TGTGCCAGCAGCCTAGGGGACAGGGAACAAGAGACCCAGTACTTC. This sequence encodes CASSLGDREQETQYF.

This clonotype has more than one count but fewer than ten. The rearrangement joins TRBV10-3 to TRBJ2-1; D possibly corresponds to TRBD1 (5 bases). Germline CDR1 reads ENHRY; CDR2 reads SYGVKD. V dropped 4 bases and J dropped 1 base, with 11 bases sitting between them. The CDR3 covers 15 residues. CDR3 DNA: TGTGCCATCAGTGTAGGCAGGGCGTCCTACAATGAGCAGTTCTTC. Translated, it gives CAISVGRASYNEQFF.

The CDR3 protein is CSAHGGTGDTDTQYF. As DNA, the CDR3 is TGCAGTGCTCACGGAGGGACAGGGGACACAGATACGCAGTATTTT. The chain is built from TRBV20-1 and TRBJ2-3; 10 bases align to TRBD1. CDR1 is DFQATT, CDR2 SNEGSKA, per germline (reference sequence). The ends lost 5 bases at V and 2 bases at J; junction bases unmatched: 7. This CDR3 is built from 15 residues.

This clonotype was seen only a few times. The CDR3 reads CSVEDRVGTGLYNEQFF. The CDR3 DNA sequence: TGCAGCGTTGAAGATCGAGTTGGGACAGGACTATACAATGAGCAGTTCTTC. The rearrangement uses TRBV29-1 and TRBJ2-1, with 8 bases matching TRBD1. This CDR3 is 17 amino acids long. V trimming: 0 bases; J trimming: 4 bases; junction bases outside the gene matches: 11. Per the germline V gene, CDR1 is SQVTM and CDR2 is ANQGSEA.

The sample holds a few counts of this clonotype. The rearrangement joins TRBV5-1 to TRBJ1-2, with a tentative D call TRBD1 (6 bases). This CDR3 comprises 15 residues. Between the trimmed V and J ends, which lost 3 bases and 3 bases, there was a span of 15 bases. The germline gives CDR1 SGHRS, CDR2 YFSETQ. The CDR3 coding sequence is TGCGCCAGCAGCTCGAAAGGACAGATTTACTATGGCTACACCTTC. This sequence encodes CASSSKGQIYYGYTF.

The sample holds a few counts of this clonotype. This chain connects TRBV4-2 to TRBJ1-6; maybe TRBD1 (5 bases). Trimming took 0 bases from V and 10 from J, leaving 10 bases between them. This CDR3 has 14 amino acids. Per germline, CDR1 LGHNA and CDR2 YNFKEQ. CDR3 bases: TGTGCCAGCAGCCAAGATCATCAGGGATCACCCCTCCACTTT. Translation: CASSQDHQGSPLHF.

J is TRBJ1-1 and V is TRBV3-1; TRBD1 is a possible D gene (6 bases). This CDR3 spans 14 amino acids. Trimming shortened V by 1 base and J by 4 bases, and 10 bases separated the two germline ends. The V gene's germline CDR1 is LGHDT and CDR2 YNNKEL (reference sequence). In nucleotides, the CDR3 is TGTGCCAGCAGCCAAGTACAGGGTGCCACTGAAGCTTTCTTT. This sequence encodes CASSQVQGATEAFF.

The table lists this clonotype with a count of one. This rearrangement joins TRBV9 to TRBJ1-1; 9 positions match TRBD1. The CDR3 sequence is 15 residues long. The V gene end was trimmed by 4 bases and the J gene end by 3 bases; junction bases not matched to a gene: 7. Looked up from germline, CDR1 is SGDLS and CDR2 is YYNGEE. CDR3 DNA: TGTGCCAGCAGCTTCGGGGACAGGGTCGACACTGAAGCTTTCTTT. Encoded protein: CASSFGDRVDTEAFF.

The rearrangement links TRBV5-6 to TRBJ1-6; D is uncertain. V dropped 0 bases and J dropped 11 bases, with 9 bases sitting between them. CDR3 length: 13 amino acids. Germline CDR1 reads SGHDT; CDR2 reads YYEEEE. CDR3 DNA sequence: TGTGCCAGCAGCTTGGCCAACGGGACACCCCTCCACTTT. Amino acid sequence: CASSLANGTPLHF.

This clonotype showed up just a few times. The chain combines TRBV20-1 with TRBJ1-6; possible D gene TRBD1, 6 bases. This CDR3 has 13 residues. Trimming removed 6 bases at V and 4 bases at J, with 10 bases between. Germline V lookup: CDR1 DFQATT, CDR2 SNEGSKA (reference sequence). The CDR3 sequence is CSAVGQYNSPLHF. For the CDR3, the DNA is TGCAGTGCGGTGGGACAATATAATTCACCCCTCCACTTT.

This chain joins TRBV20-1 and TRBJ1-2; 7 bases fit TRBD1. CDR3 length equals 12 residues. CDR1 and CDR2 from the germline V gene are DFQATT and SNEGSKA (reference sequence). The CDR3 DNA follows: TGCGTCTCTTCCGGGACAGCCTATGGCTACACCTTC. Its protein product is CVSSGTAYGYTF.

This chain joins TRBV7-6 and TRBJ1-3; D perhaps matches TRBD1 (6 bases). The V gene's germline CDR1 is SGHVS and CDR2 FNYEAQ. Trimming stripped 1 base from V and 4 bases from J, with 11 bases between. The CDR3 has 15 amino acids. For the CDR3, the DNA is TGTGCCAGCAGCTTAGAAGGGACAAGAGGAAACACCATATATTTT. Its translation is CASSLEGTRGNTIYF.

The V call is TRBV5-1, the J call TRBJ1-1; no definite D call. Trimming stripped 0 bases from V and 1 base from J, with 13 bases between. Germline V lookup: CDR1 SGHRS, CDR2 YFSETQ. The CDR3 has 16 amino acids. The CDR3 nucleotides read TGCGCCAGCAGCTTGGAGCAAGCAGGACGGAACACTGAAGCTTTCTTT. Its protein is CASSLEQAGRNTEAFF.

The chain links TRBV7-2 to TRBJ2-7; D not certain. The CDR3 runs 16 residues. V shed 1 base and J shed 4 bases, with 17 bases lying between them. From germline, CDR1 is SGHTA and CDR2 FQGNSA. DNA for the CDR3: TGTGCCAGCAGCTTAGGGGCGGCTAGTTCGAGGTACGAGCAGTACTTC. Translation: CASSLGAASSRYEQYF.

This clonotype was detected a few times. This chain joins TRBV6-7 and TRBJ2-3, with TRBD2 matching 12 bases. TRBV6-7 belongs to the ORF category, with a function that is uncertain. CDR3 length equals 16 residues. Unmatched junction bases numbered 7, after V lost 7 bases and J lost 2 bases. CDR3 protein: CASTPGLAGFTDTQYF. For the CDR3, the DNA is TGTGCCAGCACCCCCGGACTAGCGGGATTCACAGATACGCAGTATTTT.

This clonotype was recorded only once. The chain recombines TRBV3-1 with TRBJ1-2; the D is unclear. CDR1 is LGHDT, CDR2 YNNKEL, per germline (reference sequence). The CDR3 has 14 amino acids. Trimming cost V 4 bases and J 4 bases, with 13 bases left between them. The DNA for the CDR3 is TGTGCCAGCAGCCTGGCCAGCAACAGCTATGGCTACACCTTC. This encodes CASSLASNSYGYTF.

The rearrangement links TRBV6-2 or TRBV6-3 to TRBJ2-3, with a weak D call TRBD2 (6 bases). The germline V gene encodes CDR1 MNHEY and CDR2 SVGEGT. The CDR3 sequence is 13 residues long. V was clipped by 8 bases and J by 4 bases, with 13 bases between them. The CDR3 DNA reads TGTGCCAGCCAGCAGGGAGGCCCAGATACGCAGTATTTT. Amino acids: CASQQGGPDTQYF.

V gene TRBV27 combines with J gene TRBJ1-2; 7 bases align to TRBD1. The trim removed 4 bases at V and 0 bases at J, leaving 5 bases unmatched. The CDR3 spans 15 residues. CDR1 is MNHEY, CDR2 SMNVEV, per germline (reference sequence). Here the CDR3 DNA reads TGTGCCAGCAGTTCCCGGGACAGTCCTAACTATGGCTACACCTTC. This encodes CASSSRDSPNYGYTF.

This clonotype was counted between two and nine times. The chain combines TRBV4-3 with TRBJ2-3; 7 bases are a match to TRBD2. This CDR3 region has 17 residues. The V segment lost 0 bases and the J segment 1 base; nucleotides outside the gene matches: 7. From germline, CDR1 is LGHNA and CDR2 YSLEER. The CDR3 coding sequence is TGCGCCAGCAGCCAAGATGGGGCAAGCGGGGGCACAGATACGCAGTATTTT. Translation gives CASSQDGASGGTDTQYF.